This paragraph covers one T cell receptor (beta chain) sequence. There are many counts of this clonotype. Its antigen is currently not known. No much larger clonotype is one base removed from it; base qualities were not supplied. Library preparation employed 5' RACE. Sequenced on an Illumina HiSeq 2500. A second PCR of 7 to 11 cycles was performed with a sample-barcoded 5' primer and a J-beta primer mix. Each TCR beta cDNA molecule received a unique molecular identifier from a template-switch 5' adaptor carrying 12 random nucleotides. At least 2.5 million CDR3-containing paired-end reads were obtained from each sample. First-strand cDNA synthesis was performed from all RNA using the Mint cDNA synthesis kit, with priming by a TRBC-specific oligonucleotide. Following uracil-DNA glycosylase treatment, all cDNA underwent a first 18-cycle PCR with the universal primers M1SS and BC2_uni_R. The authors' pipeline ran thus. Each sample was normalized by randomly selecting 1 million high-quality reads, each carrying a distinct molecular identifier. Instead of being binned into consensus sequences, reads that shared molecular identifiers were thrown out. MiTCR, with a Q25 quality threshold and the strictest error-elimination algorithm, was used for CDR3 identification, clonotype clustering and error correction. A nonparametric unseen species model using Euler transformation provided a lower-bound estimate of total TCR beta diversity. TCRdb reworked the public reads: Q25 trimming with fastp, MiXCR clone assembly, productive beta chains retained. Each entry is one CDR3 protein sequence, shown with its most common DNA and genes. Clone size and V and J calls follow TCRdb, not the original study. The sample table records 650,000 to 700,000 distinct CDR3 sequences; 32% of these occur just once. The leading ten clones occupy roughly 15% of the sample.

The roughly 39 donors, aged 6 to 90 years, were systemically healthy Caucasian individuals from Russia. Around 9.8 milliliters of peripheral blood were collected from each donor into EDTA-treated Vacutainer tubes. Ficoll-Paque density-gradient centrifugation was used to isolate PBMCs, with at least 6 million per sample. Total RNA was extracted from PBMCs with Trizol reagent, with at least 6 micrograms obtained per sample. The percentages of naive CD45RAhigh/CD27high T cells were determined by flow cytometry on a PBMC aliquot from every donor. CDR1 and CDR2, looked up from the germline V gene, are SGHTA and FQGNSA. V is pruned by 1 base and J by 2 bases, leaving 2 bases of the junction without a gene match. Inclusive of the bounding cysteine and phenylalanine, the CDR3 is 16 residues long. Solely the CDR3 DNA is kept, with 48 bases framed from the first base. The sample comes from a study of blood T cells in healthy people across ages (dated by TCRdb to 2015 to 2017). At the level of the whole study: In model experiments, roughly one uniquely barcoded TCR beta cDNA molecule per two T cells was captured by template switching. To track age-related changes in TCR beta repertoire diversity, the study relied on deep sequencing normalized with unique cDNA molecular identifiers. The donors were divided into four age groups: young (average approximately 16 years), middle-aged (around 41), aged (about 62) and long-lived (around 80). To avoid experimental bias, donors of different ages were randomly spread across the sequencing lanes. For two donors (one aged 18 to 30 and one aged 80 or older), the study analyzed two additional independent replicas of 1 million unique cDNA reads from the same blood draw. Study-wide findings and limitations: As age increased, observed TCR beta diversity per million T cells dropped in a roughly linear way, and a significant reduction was already evident by age around 41. Estimates of total diversity based on one million sequenced T cells were considered lower bounds and underestimates. Because donor CMV infection status was unknown, age-related changes in expanded clonotypes were potentially confounded. Compared with the aged group, more naive CD4+ T cells, fewer expanded clones and increased TCR diversity were shown by the long-lived group, suggesting age selection. There was a strong correlation between observed TCR beta diversity and the percentage of naive T cells measured by flow cytometry. Because profiling used bulk unsorted PBMCs, naive and antigen-experienced compartments could not be compared conclusively.

The source of this sequence is a woman older than 75 in good health. Donor details come from another sample of the same person, matched by shared clones. Sequencing was performed on blood. In this chain, TRBV7-2 is recombined with TRBJ1-4; 9 central nucleotides agree with TRBD1. This receptor has the CDR3 CASSLGTGATNEKLFF. Read as DNA, the sequence is TGTGCCAGCAGCTTAGGGACAGGGGCGACTAATGAAAAACTGTTTTTT.